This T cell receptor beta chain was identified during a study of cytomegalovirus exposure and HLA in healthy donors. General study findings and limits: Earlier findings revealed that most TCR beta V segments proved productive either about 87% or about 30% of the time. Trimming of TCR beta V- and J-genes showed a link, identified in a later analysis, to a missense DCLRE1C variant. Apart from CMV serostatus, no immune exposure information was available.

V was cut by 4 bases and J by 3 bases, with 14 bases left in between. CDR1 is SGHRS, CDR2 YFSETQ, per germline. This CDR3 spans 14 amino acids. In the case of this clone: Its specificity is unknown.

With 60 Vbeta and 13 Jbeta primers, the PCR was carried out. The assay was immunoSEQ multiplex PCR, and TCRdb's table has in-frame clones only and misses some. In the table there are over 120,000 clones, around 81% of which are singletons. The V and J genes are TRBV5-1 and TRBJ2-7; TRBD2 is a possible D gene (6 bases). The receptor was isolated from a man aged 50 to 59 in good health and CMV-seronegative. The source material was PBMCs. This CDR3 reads CASSRGTTGYEQYF. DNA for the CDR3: TGCGCCAGCAGCCGCGGGACCACCGGCTACGAGCAGTACTTC.